The 8 T cell receptor beta chains below all came from one sample that was sequenced in a study of shared clonotypes between healthy human individuals. TCRdb's table, derived via immunoSEQ multiplex PCR, lists solely in-frame clones and lacks some. The table has over 400,000 clones, 70% to 80% seen once. Specimen: PBMCs. The receptors were gathered from a woman aged 40 to 50 in good health. Some clones in this sample may be carry-over from other donors' samples.

The chain is built from TRBV5-1 and TRBJ2-3, with 9 nucleotides matching TRBD2. The CDR3 has 15 residues. J gave up 2 bases and V 4 bases, and 5 bases lay outside the gene matches. Germline lookup yields CDR1 SGHRS and CDR2 YFSETQ. CDR3 loop: CASSLRTSDTDTQYF. In DNA, the CDR3 is TGCGCCAGCAGCCTACGGACTAGCGACACAGATACGCAGTATTTT. Looking up the rest from reference TRBV5-1 and TRBJ2-3 gives the full variable domain: KAGVTQTPRYLIKTRGQQVTLSCSPISGHRSVSWYQQTPGQGLQFLFEYFSETQRNKGNFPGRFSGRQFSNSRSEMNVSTLELGDSALYLCASSLRTSDTDTQYFGPGTRLTVL.

The chain employs TRBV4-1 and TRBJ2-4; D perhaps matches TRBD1 (6 bases). Trimming stripped 7 bases from V and 1 base from J, with 17 bases between. Germline lookup yields CDR1 MGHRA and CDR2 YSYEKL. The CDR3 length is 16 residues. The CDR3 protein is CASKSTGSLAKNIQYF. In DNA form, the CDR3 reads TGCGCCAGCAAAAGTACAGGGTCCCTGGCCAAAAACATTCAGTACTTC.

J is TRBJ1-5 and V is TRBV7-2; D not certain. Trimming removed 5 bases from V and 6 bases from J, with 11 bases in between. This CDR3 has 13 residues. CDR1 is SGHTA and CDR2 is FQGNSA in the germline V gene. The CDR3 DNA follows: TGTGCCAGCAGCCCCCCGGGTGGTCAGCCCCAGCATTTT. Translated: CASSPPGGQPQHF. Full variable domain (rest looked up from reference TRBV7-2 and TRBJ1-5): GAGVSQSPSNKVTEKGKDVELRCDPISGHTALYWYRQSLGQGLEFLIYFQGNSAPDKSGLPSDRFSAERTGGSVSTLTIQRTQQEDSAVYLCASSPPGGQPQHFGDGTRLSIL.

This chain joins TRBV19 and TRBJ2-5, with TRBD1 identical over 8 bases. J was trimmed by 2 bases and V by 9 bases; bases with no gene match: 2. The CDR3 is 12 amino acids. Germline CDR1 LNHDA, CDR2 SQIVND (reference sequence). CDR3 in amino acids: CASRTGQETQYF. CDR3 nucleotide sequence: TGTGCCAGCCGGACAGGGCAAGAGACCCAGTACTTC.

The rearrangement links TRBV10-3 to TRBJ2-7, with TRBD2 identical over 7 bases. The CDR3 is 13 amino acids. The V segment lost 3 bases and the J segment 4 bases; nucleotides outside the gene matches: 3. Germline CDR1 is ENHRY and CDR2 is SYGVKD. CDR3: CAISELAWYEQYF. In DNA, the CDR3 is TGTGCCATCAGTGAACTAGCGTGGTACGAGCAGTACTTC.

This chain joins TRBV5-6 and TRBJ2-1; TRBD2 aligns across 8 bases. Germline V CDR1 and CDR2: SGHDT, YYEEEE. The ends lost 2 bases at V and 8 bases at J; junction bases unmatched: 15. The CDR3 loop spans 17 amino acids. Here the CDR3 DNA reads TGTGCCAGCAGCTTTCTTACCTTAGCGGGGCCTAGGGATGAGCAGTTCTTC. This codes for CASSFLTLAGPRDEQFF.

The V gene is TRBV6-1, the J gene TRBJ1-1; no definite D call. The CDR3 contains 13 residues. V dropped 7 bases and J dropped 3 bases, with 12 bases sitting between them. The germline V gene encodes CDR1 MNHNS and CDR2 SASEGT. CDR3 residues: CASKVGRDTEAFF. The DNA for the CDR3 is TGTGCCAGCAAAGTGGGAAGGGACACTGAAGCTTTCTTT.

In this sample, this clone turned up many times. The sample contains more than one DNA sequence encoding this CDR3. The chain links TRBV30 to TRBJ1-4, with unresolved D. In germline, CDR1 is GTSNPN, CDR2 SVGIG (reference sequence). The CDR3 extends over 12 amino acids. Trimming left V 2 bases short and J 8 bases short, with 9 bases between. CDR3: CAWSPLREKLFF. Written as DNA, the CDR3 is TGTGCCTGGAGTCCCCTGAGGGAAAAACTGTTTTTT.